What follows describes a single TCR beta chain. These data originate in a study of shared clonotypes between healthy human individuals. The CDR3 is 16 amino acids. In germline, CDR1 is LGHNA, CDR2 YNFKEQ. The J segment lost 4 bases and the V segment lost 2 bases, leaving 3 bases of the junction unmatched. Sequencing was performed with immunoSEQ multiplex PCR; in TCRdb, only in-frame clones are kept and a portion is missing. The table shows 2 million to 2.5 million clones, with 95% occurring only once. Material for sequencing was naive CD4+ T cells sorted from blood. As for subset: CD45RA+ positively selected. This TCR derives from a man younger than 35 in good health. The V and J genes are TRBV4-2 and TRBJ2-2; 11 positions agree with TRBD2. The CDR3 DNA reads TGTGCCAGCAGCCAATCACTAGCGGGAGTCACCGGGGAGCTGTTTTTT. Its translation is CASSQSLAGVTGELFF.